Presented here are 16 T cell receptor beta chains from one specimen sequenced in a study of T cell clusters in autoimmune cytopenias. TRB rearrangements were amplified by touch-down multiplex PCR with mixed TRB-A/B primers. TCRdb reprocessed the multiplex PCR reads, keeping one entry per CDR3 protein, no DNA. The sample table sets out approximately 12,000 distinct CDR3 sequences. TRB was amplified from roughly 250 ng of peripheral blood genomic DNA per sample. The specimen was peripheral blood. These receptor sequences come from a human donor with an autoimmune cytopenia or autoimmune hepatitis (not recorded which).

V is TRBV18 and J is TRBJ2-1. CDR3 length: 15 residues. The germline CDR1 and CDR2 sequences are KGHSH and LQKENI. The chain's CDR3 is CASSYGGSSYNEKFF. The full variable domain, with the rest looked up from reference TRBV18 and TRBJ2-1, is NAGVMQNPRHLVRRRGQEARLRCSPMKGHSHVYWYRQLPEEGLKFMVYLQKENIIDESGMPKERFSAEFPKEGPSILRIQQVVRGDSAAYFCASSYGGSSYNEKFFGPGTRLTVL.

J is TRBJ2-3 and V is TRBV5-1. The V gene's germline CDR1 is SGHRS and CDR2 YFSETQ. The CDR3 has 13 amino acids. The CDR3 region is CASSFGLADTQYF.

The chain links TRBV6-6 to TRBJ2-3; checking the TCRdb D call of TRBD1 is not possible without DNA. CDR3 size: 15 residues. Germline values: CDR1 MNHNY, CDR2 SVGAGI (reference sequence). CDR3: CASSLTGTFTDTQYF.

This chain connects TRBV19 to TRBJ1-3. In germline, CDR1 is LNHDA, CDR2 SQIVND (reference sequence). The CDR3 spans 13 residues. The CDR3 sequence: CASRLLSGNTIYF.

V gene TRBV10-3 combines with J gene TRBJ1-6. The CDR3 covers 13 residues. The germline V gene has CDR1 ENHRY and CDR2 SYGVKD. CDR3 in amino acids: CAISKETGSPLHF.

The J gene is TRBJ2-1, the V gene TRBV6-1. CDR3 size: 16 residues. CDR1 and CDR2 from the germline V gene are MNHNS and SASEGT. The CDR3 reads CASTFLRVSSYNEQFF.

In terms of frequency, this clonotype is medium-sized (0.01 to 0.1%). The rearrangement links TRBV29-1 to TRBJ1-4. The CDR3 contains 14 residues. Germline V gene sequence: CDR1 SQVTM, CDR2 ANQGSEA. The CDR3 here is CSVEGQGGNEKLFF.

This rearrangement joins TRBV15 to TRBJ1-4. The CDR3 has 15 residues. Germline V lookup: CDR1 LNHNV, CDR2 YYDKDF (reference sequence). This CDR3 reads CATSSSRWQHKKLFF.

Here the CDR3 reads CASSPSGYDNQPQHF. The chain recombines TRBV6-2 or TRBV6-3 with TRBJ1-5; checking the TCRdb D call of TRBD1 is not possible without DNA. This CDR3 comprises 15 residues. Germline loops: CDR1 MNHEY, CDR2 SVGEGT.

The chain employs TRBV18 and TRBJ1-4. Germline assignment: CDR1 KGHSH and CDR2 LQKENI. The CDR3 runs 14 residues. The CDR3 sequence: CASSEFSRDEKLFF.

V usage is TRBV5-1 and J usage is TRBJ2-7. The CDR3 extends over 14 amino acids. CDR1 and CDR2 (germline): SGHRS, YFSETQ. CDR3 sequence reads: CASSPLLGFYEQYF. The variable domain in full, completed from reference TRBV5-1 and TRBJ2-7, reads KAGVTQTPRYLIKTRGQQVTLSCSPISGHRSVSWYQQTPGQGLQFLFEYFSETQRNKGNFPGRFSGRQFSNSRSEMNVSTLELGDSALYLCASSPLLGFYEQYFGPGTRLTVT.

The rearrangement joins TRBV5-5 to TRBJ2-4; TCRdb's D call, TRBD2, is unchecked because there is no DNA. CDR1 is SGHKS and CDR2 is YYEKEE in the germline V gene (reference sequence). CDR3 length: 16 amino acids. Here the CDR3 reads CASSLGGLGRGNIQYF.

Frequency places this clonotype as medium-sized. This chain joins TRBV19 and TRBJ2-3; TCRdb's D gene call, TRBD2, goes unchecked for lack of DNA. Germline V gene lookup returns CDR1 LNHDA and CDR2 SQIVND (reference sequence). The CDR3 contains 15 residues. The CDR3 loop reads CASTPDGRYTDTQYF.

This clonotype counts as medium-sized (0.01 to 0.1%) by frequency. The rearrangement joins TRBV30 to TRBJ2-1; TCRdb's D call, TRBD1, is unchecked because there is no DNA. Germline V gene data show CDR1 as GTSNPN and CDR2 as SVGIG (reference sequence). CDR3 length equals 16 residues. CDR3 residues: CAWSVLGGVSYNEQFF.

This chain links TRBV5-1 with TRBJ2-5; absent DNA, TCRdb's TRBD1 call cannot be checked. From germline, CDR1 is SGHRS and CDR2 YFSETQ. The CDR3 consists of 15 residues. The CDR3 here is CASSPLVRERETQYF.

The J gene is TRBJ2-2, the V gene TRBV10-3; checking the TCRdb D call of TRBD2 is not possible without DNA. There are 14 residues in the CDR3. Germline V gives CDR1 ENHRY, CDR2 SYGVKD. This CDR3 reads CAITTDAGTGELFF.